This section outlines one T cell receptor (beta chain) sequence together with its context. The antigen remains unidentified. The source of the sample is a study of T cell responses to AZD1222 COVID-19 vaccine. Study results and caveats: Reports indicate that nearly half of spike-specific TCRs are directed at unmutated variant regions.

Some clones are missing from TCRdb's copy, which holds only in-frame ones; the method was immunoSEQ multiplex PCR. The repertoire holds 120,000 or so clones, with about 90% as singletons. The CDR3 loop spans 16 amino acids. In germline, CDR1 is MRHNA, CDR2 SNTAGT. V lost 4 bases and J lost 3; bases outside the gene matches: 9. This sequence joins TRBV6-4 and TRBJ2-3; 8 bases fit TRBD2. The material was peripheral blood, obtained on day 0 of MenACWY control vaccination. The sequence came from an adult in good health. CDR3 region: CASSAREGLGTDTQYF. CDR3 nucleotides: TGTGCCAGCAGTGCCCGGGAGGGGCTGGGAACAGATACGCAGTATTTT.